This paragraph reports one TCR beta chain. Stated treatment: oral pan-JAK inhibitor, 5-10 mg twice daily. Samples from alopecia areata patients were lesional scalp punch biopsies and peripheral blood. These data are taken from a study of CD8+ T cells in alopecia areata. Extraction of RNA preceded its reverse transcription into cDNA, which served as the sequencing template. Sequencing used immunoSEQ multiplex PCR; TCRdb keeps in-frame clones, though not all of them. The sample holds a few hundred thousand clones, roughly 44% seen once. There are 15 residues in the CDR3. Per the germline V gene, CDR1 is SGHAT and CDR2 is FQNNGV. V was clipped by 2 bases and J by 5 bases; unmatched bases: 8.

The rearrangement links TRBV11-2 to TRBJ2-5; 7 bases line up with TRBD2. The source material was CD4+ T cells sorted from blood, sampled at approximately week 39, from a patient treated with tofacitinib. This clonotype originated in a human donor with alopecia areata. CDR3 DNA sequence: TGTGCCAGCAGCTTATCCGGCGGGAGTGGGGAGACCCAGTACTTC. Protein sequence: CASSLSGGSGETQYF.